Shown below are 17 T cell receptor beta chains from a single sample sequenced in a study of blood T cell repertoires in COVID-19. Measured with immunoSEQ multiplex PCR; TCRdb has only the in-frame clones, and not every one. This sample has roughly 330,000 clones, with approximately 89% found just once. Sequenced material: PBMCs or T cells enriched from blood (not recorded which). Receptors were obtained from a woman between 25 and 40 years old who had recovered from COVID-19.

The chain recombines TRBV11-2 with TRBJ1-2; D remains ambiguous. With 5 bases removed from V and 3 bases from J, the gap between germline ends came to 10 bases. Germline CDR1 and CDR2: SGHAT and FQNNGV. The CDR3 contains 13 residues. CDR3 loop: CASSRSRDYGYTF. The CDR3 region has the DNA TGTGCCAGCAGCCGCAGCCGGGACTATGGCTACACCTTC.

The genes are TRBV11-2 and TRBJ2-1, with 11 bases that match TRBD2. J gave up 4 bases and V 3 bases, and 8 bases lay outside the gene matches. The CDR3 runs 17 residues. Germline V gene sequence: CDR1 SGHAT, CDR2 FQNNGV. This CDR3 reads CASSFRGGLAAYNEQFF. The DNA for the CDR3 is TGTGCCAGCAGCTTCAGGGGGGGACTAGCGGCGTACAATGAGCAGTTCTTC.

The J gene is TRBJ2-3, the V gene TRBV4-1; TRBD2 matches at 9 bases. Losses at the gene ends were 0 bases for V and 2 bases for J; bases not matched to a gene: 6. Germline V gives CDR1 MGHRA, CDR2 YSYEKL. The CDR3 is made up of 17 amino acids. The CDR3 bases are TGCGCCAGCAGCCAAGATTCCGCGGGGGGGCCCACAGATACGCAGTATTTT. It codes for CASSQDSAGGPTDTQYF.

The V call is TRBV5-1, the J call TRBJ1-1; the D is unclear. This CDR3 region has 16 residues. The V end lost 0 bases, the J end lost 5 bases, and 17 bases lay between the germline ends. Germline V gives CDR1 SGHRS, CDR2 YFSETQ. Here the CDR3 reads CASSLDGPDFRTEAFF. CDR3 sequence (DNA): TGCGCCAGCAGCTTGGATGGGCCCGATTTCAGAACTGAAGCTTTCTTT.

The rearrangement joins TRBV5-1 to TRBJ1-1, with 12 bases matching TRBD1. V lost 4 bases and J lost 7; bases outside the gene matches: 5. The length of the CDR3 is 14 residues. Germline V gene sequence: CDR1 SGHRS, CDR2 YFSETQ. CDR3 in DNA: TGCGCCAGCAGCCCCGGGACAGGGGGCTTTGAAGCTTTCTTT. It translates to CASSPGTGGFEAFF.

Notes on this clone: Other DNA sequences in this sample translate to the same CDR3. This chain joins TRBV5-1 and TRBJ2-7; no firm D call. Germline lookup yields CDR1 SGHRS and CDR2 YFSETQ. The germline V and J ends were trimmed by 0 bases and 5 bases, with 6 bases remaining between them. The CDR3 is 12 residues long. The CDR3 nucleotides are TGCGCCAGCAGCTTGGGTGGCCACGAGCAGTACTTC. It yields the protein CASSLGGHEQYF.

This chain links TRBV4-1 with TRBJ1-2; perhaps TRBD1 as D (5 bases). The CDR3 runs 11 residues. Germline-derived CDR1 and CDR2 are MGHRA and YSYEKL. Trimming shortened V by 11 bases and J by 10 bases, and 17 bases separated the two germline ends. The CDR3 bases are TGCGCCGCTGGGGGGGGGATCTCCTACACCTTC. Amino acid sequence: CAAGGGISYTF.

Comment on this clone: Within the sample, other DNA sequences also encode this same CDR3. V is TRBV11-2 and J is TRBJ1-2, with no clear D. Germline V gene sequence: CDR1 SGHAT, CDR2 FQNNGV. The CDR3 length is 13 residues. Trimming cost V 3 bases and J 2 bases, with 7 bases left between them. The CDR3 nucleotides are TGTGCCAGCAGCTTGGGCAGGAACTATGGCTACACCTTC. Protein: CASSLGRNYGYTF.

This rearrangement joins TRBV29-1 to TRBJ2-3; tentative D call: TRBD2 (6 bases). This CDR3 is built from 11 residues. V lost 6 bases and J lost 10, with 14 bases in between. Germline V lookup: CDR1 SQVTM, CDR2 ANQGSEA. The chain's CDR3 is CSVVRDWAQYF. The CDR3 coding sequence is TGCAGCGTCGTCCGGGACTGGGCGCAGTATTTT.

This clone was detected only once. This rearrangement joins TRBV19 to TRBJ1-2; TRBD1 is a possible D gene (5 bases). The ends were cut back, 4 bases at V and 2 bases at J, with 14 bases in the middle. CDR1 LNHDA and CDR2 SQIVND come from the germline V gene (reference sequence). The length of the CDR3 is 15 residues. The CDR3 loop is CASSTRRDYNYGYTF. DNA of the CDR3: TGTGCCAGTAGTACCCGCCGGGACTACAACTATGGCTACACCTTC.

The V gene is TRBV10-3, the J gene TRBJ2-7; 8 bases fit TRBD2. Germline assignment: CDR1 ENHRY and CDR2 SYGVKD. This CDR3 region has 13 residues. Unmatched junction bases numbered 3, after V lost 6 bases and J lost 2 bases. The CDR3 loop is CAIRAGAPYEQYF. The CDR3 nucleotides read TGTGCCATCAGAGCGGGGGCCCCCTACGAGCAGTACTTC.

The V gene is TRBV7-2, the J gene TRBJ1-2, with D possibly TRBD1 on 6 matching bases. CDR1 and CDR2 from the germline V gene are SGHTA and FQGNSA. The CDR3 contains 16 residues. The V end lost 5 bases, the J end lost 4 bases, and 20 bases lay between the germline ends. This chain's CDR3 is CASSPGAGGLGYGYTF. The CDR3 DNA follows: TGTGCCAGCAGCCCGGGGGCGGGGGGACTGGGCTATGGCTACACCTTC.

This rearrangement joins TRBV21-1 to TRBJ2-7; the table's D call TRBD1 went unverified against the DNA. TRBV21-1 is annotated as a pseudogene. The length of the CDR3 is 16 residues. CDR3 bases: TGTGCCAGCAGCAAAGGACAGGGCCCGAGCTCCTACGAGCAGTACTTC. Translated, it gives CASSKGQGPSSYEQYF.

J is TRBJ1-1 and V is TRBV30; TRBD1 is a possible D gene (5 bases). Germline CDR1 is GTSNPN and CDR2 is SVGIG (reference sequence). The CDR3 spans 15 residues. Trimming took off 8 bases at V and 1 base at J, with 20 bases between the two ends. CDR3 loop: CARGLSGFGNTEAFF. The CDR3 DNA reads as TGTGCCCGGGGCCTTTCAGGCTTTGGGAACACTGAAGCTTTCTTT. Filled out from reference TRBV30 and TRBJ1-1, the complete variable domain reads SQTIHQWPATLVQPVGSPLSLECTVEGTSNPNLYWYRQAAGRGLQLLFYSVGIGQISSEVPQNLSASRPQDRQFILSSKKLLLSDSGFYLCARGLSGFGNTEAFFGQGTRLTVV.

The chain uses TRBV2 and TRBJ2-2, with 7 positions matching TRBD1. J lost 4 bases, V lost 6 bases, and 5 bases had no gene match. The germline V gene encodes CDR1 SNHLY and CDR2 FYNNEI. There are 14 residues in the CDR3. The CDR3 spells CASRGTVITGELFF. CDR3 bases: TGTGCCAGCAGAGGGACAGTGATCACCGGGGAGCTGTTTTTT.

CDR3 residues: CASSENRGAYGYTF. CDR3 in DNA: TGTGCCAGCAGTGAAAACAGGGGGGCCTATGGCTACACCTTC. This rearrangement joins TRBV6-1 to TRBJ1-2, with TRBD1 matching over 8 bases. The CDR3 loop spans 14 amino acids. CDR1 is MNHNS, CDR2 SASEGT, per germline. Trimming took 2 bases from V and 4 from J; bases not matched to a gene: 3.

V and J are TRBV6-5 and TRBJ2-7; 11 bases match TRBD1. Per germline, CDR1 MNHEY and CDR2 SVGAGI. Trimming took 4 bases from V and 6 from J; bases not matched to a gene: 2. The CDR3 runs to 13 residues. CDR3 nucleotides: TGTGCCAGCAGTTGGACAGGGGGCAGCGAGCAGTACTTC. It is translated as CASSWTGGSEQYF.